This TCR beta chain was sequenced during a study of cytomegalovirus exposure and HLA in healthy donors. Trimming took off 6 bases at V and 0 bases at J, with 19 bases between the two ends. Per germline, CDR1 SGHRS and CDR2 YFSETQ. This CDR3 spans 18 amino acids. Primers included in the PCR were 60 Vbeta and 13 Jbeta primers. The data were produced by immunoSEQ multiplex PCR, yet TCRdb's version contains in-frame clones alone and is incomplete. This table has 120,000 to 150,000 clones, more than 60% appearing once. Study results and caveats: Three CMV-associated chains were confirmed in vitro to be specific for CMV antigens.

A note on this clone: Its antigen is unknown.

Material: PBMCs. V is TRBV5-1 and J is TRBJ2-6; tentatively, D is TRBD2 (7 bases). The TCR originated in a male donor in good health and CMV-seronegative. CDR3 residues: CASKPVWGGHSGANVLTF. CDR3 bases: TGCGCCAGCAAACCGGTGTGGGGGGGACACTCTGGGGCCAACGTCCTGACTTTC.